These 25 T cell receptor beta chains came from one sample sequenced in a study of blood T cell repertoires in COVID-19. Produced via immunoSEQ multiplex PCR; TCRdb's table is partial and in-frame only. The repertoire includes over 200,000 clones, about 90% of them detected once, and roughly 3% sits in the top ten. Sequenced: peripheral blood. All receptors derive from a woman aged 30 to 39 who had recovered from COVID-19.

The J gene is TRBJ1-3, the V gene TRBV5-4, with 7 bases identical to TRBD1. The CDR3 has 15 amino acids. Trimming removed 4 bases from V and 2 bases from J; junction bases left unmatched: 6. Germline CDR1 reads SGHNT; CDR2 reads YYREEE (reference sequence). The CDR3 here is CASSGGQAAGNTIYF. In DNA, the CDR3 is TGTGCCAGCAGCGGTGGACAGGCGGCTGGAAACACCATATATTTT.

The CDR3 here is CASSEQGPSYNEQFF. In nucleotides, the CDR3 is TGTGCCAGCAGTGAACAGGGGCCTTCCTACAATGAGCAGTTCTTC. This sequence joins TRBV6-1 and TRBJ2-1, with a tentative D call TRBD1 (6 bases). The germline V and J ends were trimmed by 2 bases and 1 base, with 9 bases remaining between them. The CDR3 extends over 15 amino acids. Germline loops: CDR1 MNHNS, CDR2 SASEGT.

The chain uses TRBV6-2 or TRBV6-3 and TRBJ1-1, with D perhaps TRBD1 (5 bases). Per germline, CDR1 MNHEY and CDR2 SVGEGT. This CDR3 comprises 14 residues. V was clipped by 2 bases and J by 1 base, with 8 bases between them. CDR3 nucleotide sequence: TGTGCCAGCAGTTACGGACAAACGAACACTGAAGCTTTCTTT. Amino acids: CASSYGQTNTEAFF.

The CDR3 DNA reads TGTGCCAGCAGCCAAGCAACCGGGACAGGGGGCTACGAGCAGTACTTC. As protein: CASSQATGTGGYEQYF. The chain recombines TRBV4-2 with TRBJ2-7; 11 bases line up with TRBD1. The CDR3 totals 16 residues. CDR1 is LGHNA, CDR2 YNFKEQ, per germline. The V gene end was trimmed by 1 base and the J gene end by 3 bases; junction bases not matched to a gene: 5.

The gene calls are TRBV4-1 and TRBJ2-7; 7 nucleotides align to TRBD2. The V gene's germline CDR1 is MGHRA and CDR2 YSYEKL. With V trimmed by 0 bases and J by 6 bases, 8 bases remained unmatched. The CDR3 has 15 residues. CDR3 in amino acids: CASSQEKRGLTEQYF. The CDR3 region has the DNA TGCGCCAGCAGCCAAGAGAAGCGGGGCCTAACCGAGCAGTACTTC.

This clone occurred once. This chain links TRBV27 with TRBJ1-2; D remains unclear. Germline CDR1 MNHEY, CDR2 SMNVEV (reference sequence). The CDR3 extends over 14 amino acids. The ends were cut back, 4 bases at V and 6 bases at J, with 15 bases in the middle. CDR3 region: CASSYGSRGDGYTF. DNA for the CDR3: TGTGCCAGCAGTTACGGGAGTAGAGGCGATGGCTACACCTTC.

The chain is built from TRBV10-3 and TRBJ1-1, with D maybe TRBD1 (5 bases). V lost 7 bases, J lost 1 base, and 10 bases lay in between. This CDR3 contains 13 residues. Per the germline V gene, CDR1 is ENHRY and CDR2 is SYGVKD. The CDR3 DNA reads TGTGCCATCACTGAAACAGGGAACACTGAAGCTTTCTTT. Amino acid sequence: CAITETGNTEAFF.

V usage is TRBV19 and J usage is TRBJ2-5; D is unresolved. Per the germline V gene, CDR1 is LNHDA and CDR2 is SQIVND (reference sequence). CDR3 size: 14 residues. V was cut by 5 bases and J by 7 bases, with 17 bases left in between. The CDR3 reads CASSPLTRSGTQYF. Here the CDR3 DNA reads TGTGCCAGTAGTCCTTTGACACGGTCAGGGACCCAGTACTTC.

CDR3 in amino acids: CAWSVFRTSSSYEQYF. CDR3 nucleotide sequence: TGTGCCTGGAGTGTATTTAGGACATCCAGCTCCTACGAGCAGTACTTC. The V call is TRBV30, the J call TRBJ2-7; D is possibly TRBD1 (5 bases). CDR3 size: 16 residues. The germline V and J ends were trimmed by 0 bases and 0 bases, with 15 bases remaining between them. Germline V gene lookup returns CDR1 GTSNPN and CDR2 SVGIG (reference sequence). Full variable domain (missing parts from reference TRBV30 and TRBJ2-7): SQTIHQWPATLVQPVGSPLSLECTVEGTSNPNLYWYRQAAGRGLQLLFYSVGIGQISSEVPQNLSASRPQDRQFILSSKKLLLSDSGFYLCAWSVFRTSSSYEQYFGPGTRLTVT.

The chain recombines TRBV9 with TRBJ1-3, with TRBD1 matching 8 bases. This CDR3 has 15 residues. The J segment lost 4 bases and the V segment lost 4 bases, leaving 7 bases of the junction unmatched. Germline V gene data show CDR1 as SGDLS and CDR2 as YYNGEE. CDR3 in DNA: TGTGCCAGCAGCTTAAGAGACAGGGGAGGAAACACCATATATTTT. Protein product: CASSLRDRGGNTIYF.

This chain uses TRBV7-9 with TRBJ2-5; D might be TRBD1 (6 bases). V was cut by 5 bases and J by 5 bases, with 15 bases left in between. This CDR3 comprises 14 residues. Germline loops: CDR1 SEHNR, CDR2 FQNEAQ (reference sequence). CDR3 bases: TGTGCCAGCAGCCCACAGGACAGTTGGGAGACCCAGTACTTC. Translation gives CASSPQDSWETQYF.

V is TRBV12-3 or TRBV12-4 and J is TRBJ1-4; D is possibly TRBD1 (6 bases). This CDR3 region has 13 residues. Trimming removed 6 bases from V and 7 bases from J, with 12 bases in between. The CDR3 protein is CASSSDSVEKLFF. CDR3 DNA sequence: TGTGCCAGCAGCTCGGACAGTGTTGAAAAACTGTTTTTT.

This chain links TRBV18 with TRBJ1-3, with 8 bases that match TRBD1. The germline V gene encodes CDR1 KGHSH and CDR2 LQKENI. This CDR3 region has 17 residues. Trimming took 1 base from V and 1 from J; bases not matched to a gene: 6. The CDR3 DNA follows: TGTGCCAGCTCACCACTGCGACAGGGGACGTCTGGAAACACCATATATTTT. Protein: CASSPLRQGTSGNTIYF.

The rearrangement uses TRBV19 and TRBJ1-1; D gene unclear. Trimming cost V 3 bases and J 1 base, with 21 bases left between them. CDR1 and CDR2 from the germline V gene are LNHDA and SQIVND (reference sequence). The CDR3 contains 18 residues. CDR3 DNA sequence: TGTGCCAGTAGTATCAGTTCGGGGTGGGCGAATGGGAACACTGAAGCTTTCTTT. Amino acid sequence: CASSISSGWANGNTEAFF.

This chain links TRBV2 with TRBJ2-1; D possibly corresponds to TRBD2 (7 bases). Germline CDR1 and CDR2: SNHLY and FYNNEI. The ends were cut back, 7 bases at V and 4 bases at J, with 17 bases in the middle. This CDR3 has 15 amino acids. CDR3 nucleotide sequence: TGTGCCAGCATGGGGGGCCTAGCGGAGTACAATGAGCAGTTCTTC. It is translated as CASMGGLAEYNEQFF.

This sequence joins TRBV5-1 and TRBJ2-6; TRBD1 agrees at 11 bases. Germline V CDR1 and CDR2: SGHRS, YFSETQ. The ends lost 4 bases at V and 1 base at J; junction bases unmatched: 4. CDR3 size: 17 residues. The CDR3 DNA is TGCGCCAGCAGCCGGACAGGGGGCGCGTCTGGGGCCAACGTCCTGACTTTC. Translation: CASSRTGGASGANVLTF.

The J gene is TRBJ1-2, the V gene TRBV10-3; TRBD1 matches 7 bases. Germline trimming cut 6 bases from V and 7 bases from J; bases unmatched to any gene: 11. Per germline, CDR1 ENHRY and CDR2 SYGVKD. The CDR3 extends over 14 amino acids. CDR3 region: CAISTGTEARGYTF. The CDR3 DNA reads TGTGCCATCAGCACCGGGACAGAGGCGCGTGGCTACACCTTC.

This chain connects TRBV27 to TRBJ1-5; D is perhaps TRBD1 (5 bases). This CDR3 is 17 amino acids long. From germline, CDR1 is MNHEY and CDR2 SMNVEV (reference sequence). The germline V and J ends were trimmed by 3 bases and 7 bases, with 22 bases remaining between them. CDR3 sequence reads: CASSLGGVGAGRQPQHF. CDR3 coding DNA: TGTGCCAGCAGTTTGGGGGGGGTAGGCGCCGGCCGGCAGCCCCAGCATTTT.

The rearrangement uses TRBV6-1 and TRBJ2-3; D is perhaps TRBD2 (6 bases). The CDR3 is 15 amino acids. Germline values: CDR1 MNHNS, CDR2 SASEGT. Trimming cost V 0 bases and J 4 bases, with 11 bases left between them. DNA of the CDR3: TGTGCCAGCAGTGAAGCTGGCGGGGCTCCAGATACGCAGTATTTT. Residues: CASSEAGGAPDTQYF.

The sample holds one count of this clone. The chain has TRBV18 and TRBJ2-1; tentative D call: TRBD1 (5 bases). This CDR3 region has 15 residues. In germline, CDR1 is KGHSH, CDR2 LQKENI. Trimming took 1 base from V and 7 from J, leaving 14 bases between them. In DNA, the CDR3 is TGTGCCAGCTCACCACGGGCAGGGTCGGATAATGAGCAGTTCTTC. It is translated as CASSPRAGSDNEQFF.

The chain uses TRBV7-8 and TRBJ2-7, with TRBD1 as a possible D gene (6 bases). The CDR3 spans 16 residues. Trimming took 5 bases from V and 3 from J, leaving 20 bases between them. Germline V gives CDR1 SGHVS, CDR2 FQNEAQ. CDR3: CASSPYSQGWSYEQYF. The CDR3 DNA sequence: TGTGCCAGCAGCCCCTACTCACAGGGTTGGAGCTACGAGCAGTACTTC.

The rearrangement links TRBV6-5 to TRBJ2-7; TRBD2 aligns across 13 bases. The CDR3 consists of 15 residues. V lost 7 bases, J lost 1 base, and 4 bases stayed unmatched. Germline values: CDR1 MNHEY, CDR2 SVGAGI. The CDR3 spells CASILTSGGSYEQYF. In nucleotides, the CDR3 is TGTGCCAGCATTTTGACTAGCGGGGGGTCCTACGAGCAGTACTTC.

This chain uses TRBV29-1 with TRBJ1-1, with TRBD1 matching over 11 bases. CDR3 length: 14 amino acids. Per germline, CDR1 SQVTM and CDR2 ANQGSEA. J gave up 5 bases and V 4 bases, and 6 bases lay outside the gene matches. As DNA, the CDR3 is TGCAGCGTTGCTTTCGGGACAGGGGGAACTGAAGCTTTCTTT. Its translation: CSVAFGTGGTEAFF.

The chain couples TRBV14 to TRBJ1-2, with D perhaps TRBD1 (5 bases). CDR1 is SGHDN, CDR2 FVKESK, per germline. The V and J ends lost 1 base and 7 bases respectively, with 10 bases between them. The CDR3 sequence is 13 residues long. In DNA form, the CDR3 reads TGTGCCAGCAGCCAAGCAGGGTCGGGTGGCTACACCTTC. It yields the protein CASSQAGSGGYTF.

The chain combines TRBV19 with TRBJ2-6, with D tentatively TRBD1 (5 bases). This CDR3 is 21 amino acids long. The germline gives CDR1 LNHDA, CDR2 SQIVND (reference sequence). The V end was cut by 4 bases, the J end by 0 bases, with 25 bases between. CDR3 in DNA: TGTGCCAGTAGTAGGGGCAATTTGCGTACGAGACTGAGCTCTGGGGCCAACGTCCTGACTTTC. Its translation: CASSRGNLRTRLSSGANVLTF.